The 2 T cell receptor beta chains below all came from one sample that was sequenced in a study of metastatic and nonmetastatic thyroid tumors. Each patient came to thyroid surgery without any prior treatment (of any kind). TCRdb ran MiXCR on the PCR reads. Here the sample spans about 40,000 clones, about 17% being singletons. What was sequenced was tumor tissue. These receptors were collected from a female donor with papillary thyroid cancer or a benign thyroid nodule (not recorded which). Some clones in this sample may be carry-over from other donors' samples.

Details on this clone: A junction end diverges from the germline sequence, so it may reflect a read error. The V call is TRBV14, the J call TRBJ2-5; no clear D. This CDR3 is built from 13 residues. Germline V gene lookup returns CDR1 SGHDN and CDR2 FVKESK. CDR3 DNA sequence: TGTGCCAGCAGCCAAGACAGACAAGGGACCCAGTACTTC. It is translated as CASSQDRQGTQYF.

This clone was detected ten times or more. The genes are TRBV5-1 and TRBJ2-2; 10 bases are a match to TRBD2. J gave up 3 bases and V 7 bases, and 12 bases lay outside the gene matches. CDR1 is SGHRS, CDR2 YFSETQ, per germline. This CDR3 is 17 amino acids long. CDR3 nucleotide sequence: TGCGCCAGCCGGTCTAGCGGGAGCCTGGGGTACACCGGGGAGCTGTTTTTT. Encoded protein: CASRSSGSLGYTGELFF. The full variable domain, in which reference TRBV5-1 and TRBJ2-2 provide the parts outside the CDR3, is KAGVTQTPRYLIKTRGQQVTLSCSPISGHRSVSWYQQTPGQGLQFLFEYFSETQRNKGNFPGRFSGRQFSNSRSEMNVSTLELGDSALYLCASRSSGSLGYTGELFFGEGSRLTVL.